The 20 T cell receptor beta chains given below trace back to one sample, sequenced in a study of blood T cell repertoires in COVID-19. Profiled with immunoSEQ multiplex PCR; TCRdb holds only in-frame clones, not every one. The table has about 150,000 clones, approximately 80% seen once. Specimen: peripheral blood. These receptors originate from a woman aged 60-75 years with COVID-19, enrolled during active disease.

V usage is TRBV5-5 and J usage is TRBJ1-2, with 10 bases matching TRBD1. Germline V lookup: CDR1 SGHKS, CDR2 YYEKEE (reference sequence). V trimming: 4 bases; J trimming: 5 bases; junction bases outside the gene matches: 8. The CDR3 spans 15 residues. The CDR3: CASSLRQGALYGYTF. The CDR3 DNA reads as TGTGCCAGCAGCCTACGACAGGGGGCTCTTTATGGCTACACCTTC.

This clone was observed a few times. The rearrangement links TRBV9 to TRBJ1-1; 7 positions agree with TRBD1. Germline lookup yields CDR1 SGDLS and CDR2 YYNGEE. The CDR3 totals 14 residues. V trimming: 3 bases; J trimming: 4 bases; junction bases outside the gene matches: 6. Here the CDR3 reads CASSAIPGGTEAFF. In DNA form, the CDR3 reads TGTGCCAGCAGCGCTATTCCAGGGGGCACTGAAGCTTTCTTT.

The rearrangement joins TRBV30 to TRBJ2-5, with 8 bases lining up with TRBD2. Germline lookup yields CDR1 GTSNPN and CDR2 SVGIG (reference sequence). The CDR3 covers 16 residues. Unmatched junction bases numbered 9, after V lost 2 bases and J lost 1 base. This CDR3 reads CAWSPGRVGFQETQYF. CDR3 nucleotides: TGTGCCTGGAGTCCCGGGAGGGTGGGTTTCCAAGAGACCCAGTACTTC.

This chain joins TRBV7-9 and TRBJ1-1; D unresolved. CDR3 length: 15 residues. Trimming pared 3 bases from V and 1 base from J, leaving 12 bases between. Per germline, CDR1 SEHNR and CDR2 FQNEAQ (reference sequence). The CDR3 loop reads CASSFLAGRNTEAFF. The CDR3 DNA follows: TGTGCCAGCAGCTTTTTGGCAGGCCGGAACACTGAAGCTTTCTTT.

To note about this clone: The germline gene is not matched at one end of the junction; a read error may be the cause. The chain employs TRBV7-7 and TRBJ2-5; 8 bases are shared with TRBD1. Germline assignment: CDR1 SSHAT and CDR2 FNYEAQ (reference sequence). This CDR3 spans 15 amino acids. The CDR3 loop is CASSLAGQGWKTQYF. CDR3 DNA sequence: TGTGCTAGCAGCTTAGCCGGACAGGGCTGGAAGACCCAGTACTTC.

This chain links TRBV7-2 with TRBJ2-1, with 8 bases aligning to TRBD1. CDR1 and CDR2 from the germline V gene are SGHTA and FQGNSA. V gave up 0 bases and J gave up 9 bases; unmatched junction bases: 1. The CDR3 contains 13 residues. CDR3 loop: CASSLAGQGEQFF. Here the CDR3 DNA reads TGTGCCAGCAGCTTAGCCGGACAGGGTGAGCAGTTCTTC.

This clone appeared a single time. The DNA of the CDR3 is TGTGCCACCAGAAGCAACTCTGGGGCCAACGTCCTGACTTTC. It codes for CATRSNSGANVLTF. The chain employs TRBV24-1 and TRBJ2-6, with D unresolved. CDR3 length equals 14 residues. The germline V gene encodes CDR1 KGHDR and CDR2 SFDVKD. Trimming took 7 bases from V and 0 from J, leaving 6 bases between them.

Only a few counts were recorded for this clone. The chain couples TRBV7-9 to TRBJ2-1; D might be TRBD1 (6 bases). Germline V gene sequence: CDR1 SEHNR, CDR2 FQNEAQ (reference sequence). Trimming removed 2 bases from V and 7 bases from J, with 12 bases in between. The CDR3 extends over 14 amino acids. CDR3 region: CASSLWTVENEQFF. The CDR3 nucleotides are TGTGCCAGCAGCTTATGGACAGTGGAAAATGAGCAGTTCTTC.

This clone was seen a handful of times. One junction end disagrees with the germline gene, perhaps due to a read error. The chain is built from TRBV18 and TRBJ1-4, with TRBD1 identical over 9 bases. This CDR3 comprises 13 residues. Germline V CDR1 and CDR2: KGHSH, LQKENI. The CDR3 here is CASSPQGAEKLFF. As DNA, the CDR3 is TGTGCCAGCTCCCCACAGGGGGCTGAGAAACTGTTTTTT.

This clone was seen only once. The chain is built from TRBV18 and TRBJ1-3; D not certain. The ends were cut back, 4 bases at V and 0 bases at J, with 10 bases in the middle. Germline CDR1 reads KGHSH; CDR2 reads LQKENI. The CDR3 consists of 15 residues. The chain's CDR3 is CASSQDRSSGNTIYF. The CDR3 region has the DNA TGTGCCAGCTCACAGGATCGGAGCTCTGGAAACACCATATATTTT.

The chain carries TRBV29-1 and TRBJ1-1; no clear D gene. Germline assignment: CDR1 SQVTM and CDR2 ANQGSEA. The CDR3 is made up of 14 amino acids. Deletions cut 6 bases from V and 8 bases from J, with 22 bases between. The CDR3 region has the DNA TGCAGCGTGCCCGGGTACGGGTGGCAGAACGAAGCTTTCTTT. Protein product: CSVPGYGWQNEAFF.

In DNA, the CDR3 is TGCGCCAGCAGCCCTGACAGGGGCAATCAGCCCCAGCATTTT. Translating it yields CASSPDRGNQPQHF. The V and J genes are TRBV5-1 and TRBJ1-5, with 7 bases lining up with TRBD1. The CDR3 extends over 14 amino acids. Germline V lookup: CDR1 SGHRS, CDR2 YFSETQ. The V segment lost 4 bases and the J segment 2 bases; nucleotides outside the gene matches: 3.

Concerning this clone itself: Other DNA sequences from this sample encode an identical CDR3 as well. The chain joins TRBV3-1 (or the pseudogene TRBV3-2) to TRBJ2-7; 7 nucleotides agree with TRBD2. CDR3 length: 15 amino acids. V was pared by 1 base and J by 0 bases, with 3 bases of the junction left unmatched. CDR1 and CDR2 (germline): LGHDT, YNNKEL (reference sequence). CDR3: CASSQAGGPSYEQYF. CDR3 nucleotide sequence: TGTGCCAGCAGCCAAGCGGGAGGTCCCTCCTACGAGCAGTACTTC.

This clone was found many times. This rearrangement joins TRBV5-1 to TRBJ1-5, with D possibly TRBD1 on 6 matching bases. CDR1 is SGHRS and CDR2 is YFSETQ in the germline V gene. CDR3 length: 14 amino acids. Between the trimmed V and J ends, which lost 2 bases and 7 bases, there was a span of 13 bases. CDR3 residues: CASSFTGGRQPQHF. CDR3 sequence (DNA): TGCGCCAGCAGCTTTACGGGGGGCCGGCAGCCCCAGCATTTT.

The chain links TRBV10-3 to TRBJ2-1; a possible D gene is TRBD2 (6 bases). Germline loops: CDR1 ENHRY, CDR2 SYGVKD. The V gene lost 2 bases and the J gene lost 5 bases, with 13 bases spanning the gap. There are 15 residues in the CDR3. The CDR3: CAISERGGINNEQFF. DNA of the CDR3: TGTGCCATCAGTGAGCGTGGCGGGATAAACAATGAGCAGTTCTTC.

The chain uses TRBV25-1 and TRBJ2-5; unclear D gene. Germline V gene data show CDR1 as MGHDK and CDR2 as SYGVNS. Between the trimmed V and J ends, which lost 6 bases and 5 bases, there was a span of 4 bases. CDR3 length equals 10 residues. Here the CDR3 reads CASRRETQYF. CDR3 coding DNA: TGTGCCAGCAGGCGGGAGACCCAGTACTTC.

The J gene is TRBJ1-4, the V gene TRBV18; D gene unclear. CDR3 size: 15 residues. Germline assignment: CDR1 KGHSH and CDR2 LQKENI. V was pared by 1 base and J by 7 bases, with 13 bases between. The CDR3 bases are TGTGCCAGCTCACCACTCGGCAGAGAGGGTGAAAAACTGTTTTTT. Its protein product is CASSPLGREGEKLFF.

The V gene is TRBV3-1 (or the pseudogene TRBV3-2), the J gene TRBJ1-2; D is undetermined. This CDR3 is 15 amino acids long. The germline V gene has CDR1 LGHDT and CDR2 YNNKEL (reference sequence). Trimming pared 4 bases from V and 5 bases from J, leaving 17 bases between. CDR3 loop: CASSPEIEGTYGYTF. The DNA of the CDR3 is TGTGCCAGCAGCCCTGAAATTGAGGGAACATATGGCTACACCTTC.

The genes are TRBV7-6 and TRBJ2-2; 8 bases fit TRBD2. With 4 bases clipped from V and 5 bases from J, the junction kept 6 bases outside the gene matches. The CDR3 length is 15 residues. CDR1 and CDR2 (germline): SGHVS, FNYEAQ. CDR3 in amino acids: CASSSRAGGTGELFF. In nucleotides, the CDR3 is TGTGCCAGCAGCTCGAGGGCGGGGGGTACCGGGGAGCTGTTTTTT.

A remark on this clone: Germline and junction disagree at one end, which may indicate a read error. The CDR3 protein is CASSRTARGTEAFF. Here the CDR3 DNA reads TGTGCCAGCAGTAGGACAGCCCGGGGTACTGAAGCTTTCTTT. This chain joins TRBV19 and TRBJ1-1; maybe TRBD1 (6 bases). Germline CDR1 LNHDA, CDR2 SQIVND (reference sequence). The CDR3 has 14 amino acids.